The next 18 T cell receptor beta chains were all read from a single sample in a study of blood T cell repertoires in COVID-19. Libraries were prepared by immunoSEQ multiplex PCR; TCRdb keeps only in-frame clonotypes and omits some of them. The top ten clones hold 8.5% of a sample with 35,000 to 50,000 clones, about 76% of them seen once. The sample was peripheral blood. These receptors originate from a man aged 65 to 85 with active or convalescent COVID-19.

This chain connects TRBV7-2 to TRBJ2-3, with TRBD2 identical over 11 bases. V trimming: 5 bases; J trimming: 6 bases; junction bases outside the gene matches: 10. In germline, CDR1 is SGHTA, CDR2 FQGNSA. This CDR3 region has 16 residues. CDR3 sequence: CASSNAGLAGRDTQYF. CDR3 bases: TGTGCCAGCAGCAACGCAGGACTAGCGGGCCGGGATACGCAGTATTTT.

The gene calls are TRBV27 and TRBJ2-7, with D perhaps TRBD1 (6 bases). The V gene lost 7 bases and the J gene lost 5 bases, with 18 bases spanning the gap. CDR3 length equals 14 residues. Germline lookup yields CDR1 MNHEY and CDR2 SMNVEV (reference sequence). The CDR3 loop reads CASKGQGFSNEQYF. In DNA, the CDR3 is TGTGCCAGCAAAGGTCAGGGGTTTAGCAACGAGCAGTACTTC.

The V and J genes are TRBV25-1 and TRBJ1-2, with 11 bases aligning to TRBD1. The germline CDR1 and CDR2 sequences are MGHDK and SYGVNS. Trimming at V came to 3 bases and at J to 5 bases, leaving 5 bases not matched to a gene. The CDR3 totals 15 residues. For the CDR3, the DNA is TGTGCCAGCAGTGATCCGGGACAGGGGGTGTATGGCTACACCTTC. The encoded protein is CASSDPGQGVYGYTF.

J is TRBJ1-1 and V is TRBV7-6; maybe TRBD1 (5 bases). Trimming left V 6 bases short and J 6 bases short, with 20 bases between. Germline loops: CDR1 SGHVS, CDR2 FNYEAQ. The CDR3 has 15 residues. The CDR3 bases are TGTGCCAGCAGTAGGCGGGACCCCCTTCGCGCTGAAGCTTTCTTT. As protein: CASSRRDPLRAEAFF.

This chain joins TRBV28 and TRBJ1-5, with 8 bases fitting TRBD1. The ends lost 2 bases at V and 7 bases at J; junction bases unmatched: 7. Germline values: CDR1 MDHEN, CDR2 SYDVKM. CDR3 size: 15 residues. The CDR3 DNA sequence: TGTGCCAGCAGTTTAATGCAGGGGGCTGGACAGCCCCAGCATTTT. Protein sequence: CASSLMQGAGQPQHF. Looking up the rest from reference TRBV28 and TRBJ1-5 gives the full variable domain: DVKVTQSSRYLVKRTGEKVFLECVQDMDHENMFWYRQDPGLGLRLIYFSYDVKMKEKGDIPEGYSVSREKKERFSLILESASTNQTSMYLCASSLMQGAGQPQHFGDGTRLSIL.

This sequence joins TRBV30 and TRBJ2-5; D is unclear. Germline-derived CDR1 and CDR2 are GTSNPN and SVGIG (reference sequence). The CDR3 has 11 residues. CDR3 DNA sequence: TGTGCTCACACGGGCCAAGAGACCCAGTACTTC. Translation: CAHTGQETQYF.

The genes are TRBV29-1 and TRBJ1-1; D is uncertain. The CDR3 consists of 11 residues. Germline V lookup: CDR1 SQVTM, CDR2 ANQGSEA. This CDR3 is CIGVEATEAFF. As DNA, the CDR3 is TGCATTGGGGTGGAGGCGACTGAAGCTTTCTTT.

The chain links TRBV30 to TRBJ2-7, with D possibly being TRBD1 (5 bases). CDR1 and CDR2 (germline): GTSNPN, SVGIG (reference sequence). The CDR3 has 13 amino acids. V was trimmed by 2 bases and J by 4 bases, leaving 12 bases between them. CDR3: CAWSPGPIYEQYF. CDR3 DNA sequence: TGTGCCTGGAGTCCAGGGCCCATTTACGAGCAGTACTTC.

The rearrangement joins TRBV11-3 to TRBJ1-4; D is unresolved. The CDR3 extends over 9 amino acids. CDR1 is SGHNT and CDR2 is YENEEA in the germline V gene. Trimming pared 9 bases from V and 8 bases from J, leaving 4 bases between. The DNA of the CDR3 is TGTGCCAGGGAGGAAAAACTGTTTTTT. Protein product: CAREEKLFF.

The gene calls are TRBV10-2 and TRBJ2-1; 11 nucleotides line up with TRBD2. Trimming at V came to 10 bases and at J to 4 bases, leaving 9 bases not matched to a gene. The CDR3 length is 15 residues. The germline V gene encodes CDR1 WSHSY and CDR2 SAAADI. CDR3 sequence (DNA): TGCGCCACCCAATTCCTAGCGGGGGGTTACAATGAGCAGTTCTTC. This gives the protein CATQFLAGGYNEQFF.

The chain uses TRBV24-1 and TRBJ2-1; 7 bases fit TRBD1. The CDR3 contains 17 residues. CDR1 KGHDR and CDR2 SFDVKD come from the germline V gene. Trimming took 5 bases from V and 0 from J; bases not matched to a gene: 9. The CDR3 sequence: CATSAVTGPSSYNEQFF. CDR3 coding DNA: TGTGCCACCAGTGCTGTGACAGGGCCTAGCTCCTACAATGAGCAGTTCTTC.

This rearrangement joins TRBV5-6 to TRBJ1-1, with 7 bases lining up with TRBD1. The CDR3 loop spans 13 amino acids. Germline V gene sequence: CDR1 SGHDT, CDR2 YYEEEE. Germline trimming cut 6 bases from V and 8 bases from J; bases unmatched to any gene: 10. CDR3 sequence: CASTGVAGGEAFF. CDR3 DNA sequence: TGTGCCAGCACTGGTGTGGCAGGGGGAGAAGCTTTCTTT.

V usage is TRBV6-5 and J usage is TRBJ1-2, with TRBD1 identical over 7 bases. Germline V gives CDR1 MNHEY, CDR2 SVGAGI. This CDR3 region has 14 residues. V trimming: 7 bases; J trimming: 0 bases; junction bases outside the gene matches: 5. The CDR3 DNA reads as TGTGCCAGCACCAGGGGGAGGACTAACTATGGCTACACCTTC. It translates to CASTRGRTNYGYTF.

This clone was counted only a few times. Here the CDR3 reads CAGRGGLSYNEQFF. The CDR3 bases are TGTGCCGGACGGGGGGGCCTCTCCTACAATGAGCAGTTCTTC. The chain links TRBV7-9 to TRBJ2-1; the match to TRBD2 covers 8 bases. Looked up from germline, CDR1 is SEHNR and CDR2 is FQNEAQ (reference sequence). There are 14 residues in the CDR3. The V gene end was trimmed by 11 bases and the J gene end by 0 bases; junction bases not matched to a gene: 6. Full variable domain (missing parts from reference TRBV7-9 and TRBJ2-1): DTGVSQNPRHKITKRGQNVTFRCDPISEHNRLYWYRQTLGQGPEFLTYFQNEAQLEKSRLLSDRFSAERPKGSFSTLEIQRTEQGDSAMYLCAGRGGLSYNEQFFGPGTRLTVL.

This sequence joins TRBV21-1 and TRBJ2-3; TRBD2 is taken as the D call from the table, unchecked against the DNA. TRBV21-1 is a recognized pseudogene. The CDR3 totals 13 residues. The CDR3 here is CASSVGGLDTQYF. CDR3 in DNA: TGTGCCAGCAGCGTCGGGGGGTTGGATACGCAGTATTTT.

The chain joins TRBV6-5 to TRBJ2-7; TRBD2 might be the D (5 bases). The CDR3 runs to 12 residues. V was clipped by 8 bases and J by 3 bases, with 11 bases between them. Per germline, CDR1 MNHEY and CDR2 SVGAGI. The CDR3 region has the DNA TGTGCCAGCGGGAGAGGGAACTACGAGCAGTACTTC. Its translation is CASGRGNYEQYF.

V gene TRBV2 combines with J gene TRBJ1-6; D not certain. Trimming took 6 bases from V and 8 from J, leaving 8 bases between them. Germline lookup yields CDR1 SNHLY and CDR2 FYNNEI. CDR3 length: 12 residues. CDR3 sequence reads: CASRLNDSPLHF. Here the CDR3 DNA reads TGTGCCAGCAGACTTAATGATTCACCCCTCCACTTT.

V is TRBV11-3 and J is TRBJ1-1; D is perhaps TRBD1 (5 bases). Germline assignment: CDR1 SGHNT and CDR2 YENEEA. The CDR3 loop spans 17 amino acids. Trimming took 1 base from V and 0 from J, leaving 15 bases between them. Written as DNA, the CDR3 is TGTGCCAGCAGCTTAGGAGGGACTGGGCCCATGAACACTGAAGCTTTCTTT. This gives the protein CASSLGGTGPMNTEAFF.